This note documents a single TCR beta chain sequence. As processed by the authors: Cell counts per sample came from amplifying reference gene primers. The assay was immunoSEQ multiplex PCR, and TCRdb's table has in-frame clones only and misses some. D and trimming come from the DNA, and the V and J calls and clone size come from that table. The table has a few hundred thousand clones, roughly nine tenths seen once; the top ten hold around 6.5%. The CDR3 consists of 15 residues. After removal of 5 bases from V and 6 bases from J, the junction contained 8 bases not matched to a gene. CDR1 and CDR2 (germline): MNHEY, SVGAGI. This entry belongs to a study of blood T cell repertoires in COVID-19. Study overall: The analysed material was cDNA or gDNA that came from T cells, B-cell-depleted T cells, or PBMCs.

Sequencing was performed on peripheral blood. J is TRBJ2-7 and V is TRBV6-5; the match to TRBD1 covers 12 bases. The TCR originated in a man aged 55-75 years with acute or convalescent COVID-19. For the CDR3, the DNA is TGTGCCAGCAGTCGCCTGGGACAGGGGGCTGGCGAGCAGTACTTC. Encoded protein: CASSRLGQGAGEQYF.